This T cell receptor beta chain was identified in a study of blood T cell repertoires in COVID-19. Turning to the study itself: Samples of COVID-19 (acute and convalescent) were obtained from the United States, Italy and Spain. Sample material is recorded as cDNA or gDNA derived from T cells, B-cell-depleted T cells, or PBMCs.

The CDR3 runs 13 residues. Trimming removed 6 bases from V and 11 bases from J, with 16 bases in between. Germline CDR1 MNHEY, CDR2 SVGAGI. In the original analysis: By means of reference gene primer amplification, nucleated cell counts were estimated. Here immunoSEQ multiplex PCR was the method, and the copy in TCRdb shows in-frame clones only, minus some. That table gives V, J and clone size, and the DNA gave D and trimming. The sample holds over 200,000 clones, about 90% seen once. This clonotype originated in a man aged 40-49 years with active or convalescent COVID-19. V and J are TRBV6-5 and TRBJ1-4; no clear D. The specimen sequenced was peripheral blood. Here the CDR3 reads CASRYPGVEKLFF. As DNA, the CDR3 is TGTGCCAGCAGATATCCCGGGGTGGAGAAACTGTTTTTT.